The 22 T cell receptor beta chains in this list originate from one sample, sequenced in a study of tumor and adjacent non-tumor tissue in lung cancer. Three rounds of nested PCR, following a modified ARM-PCR protocol, produced the TCRbeta library. TCRdb re-called the multiplex PCR reads through MiXCR, storing one row per CDR3 protein. The table records over 100,000 distinct CDR3 sequences, about 61% of them present only once. This sample's RNA came from whole unsorted tissue. More than 3 cm separated this lung sample from the edge of the tumor. The sequenced material came from distant non-tumor lung tissue. The origin of the receptors is a man between 60 and 75 years old with non-small cell lung cancer.

The table lists this clonotype with a few counts. The junction departs from germline at one end; a sequencing error may be responsible. The chain links TRBV5-4 to TRBJ2-5; tentatively, D is TRBD2 (5 bases). Germline CDR1 SGHNT, CDR2 YYREEE (reference sequence). This CDR3 comprises 14 residues. CDR3 nucleotide sequence: TGTACCAGCAGCCCGCGGACTGGGTCGGAGACCCAGTACTTC. It encodes CTSSPRTGSETQYF.

The chain has TRBV6-5 and TRBJ2-1; D might be TRBD1 or TRBD2, each matching 5 bases. The V end lost 0 bases, the J end lost 12 bases, and 15 bases lay between the germline ends. This CDR3 comprises 14 residues. Germline V CDR1 and CDR2: MNHEY, SVGAGI. CDR3 sequence reads: CASSYSGPASGQFF. The CDR3 DNA follows: TGTGCCAGCAGTTACTCGGGACCTGCTTCTGGGCAGTTCTTC.

A remark on this clonotype: A much larger clone sits a single nucleotide away, making a read error possible. Since no conserved phenylalanine or tryptophan closes the CDR3, a read error is the likely cause. The V call is TRBV6-2 or TRBV6-3, the J call TRBJ2-2; weak D call: TRBD2 (6 bases). From germline, CDR1 is MNHEY and CDR2 SVGEGT. The CDR3 consists of 14 residues. The V end was cut by 6 bases, the J end by 5 bases, with 13 bases between. The CDR3 bases are TGTGCCAGCAGGCCGGACTATGCAACCGGGGAGCTGTTTCTT. Amino acids: CASRPDYATGELFL.

Worth noting for this clonotype: One end of the junction does not line up with germline, which may come from a read error. V and J are TRBV7-9 and TRBJ2-1, with D perhaps TRBD2 (6 bases). This CDR3 spans 16 amino acids. Germline V CDR1 and CDR2: SEHNR, FQNEAQ (reference sequence). CDR3 DNA sequence: TGTGGCAGCAGCTTACCCTGGGGCGGGGTCTACAATGAGCAGTTCTTC. This codes for CGSSLPWGGVYNEQFF.

Remarks on this clonotype: A clone one base away is much larger, so this may be a read error. The chain employs TRBV4-1 and TRBJ2-1; 10 nucleotides align to TRBD2. V dropped 7 bases and J dropped 5; count of bases not matched to a gene: 11. Germline V gene sequence: CDR1 MGHRA, CDR2 YSYEKL. This CDR3 has 16 residues. The CDR3 nucleotides are TGCGCCAGCATCCATCTAAGCGGGAGGGCCGACAATGAGCAGTTCTTC. It is translated as CASIHLSGRADNEQFF.

A remark on this clonotype: Given a much more abundant clone one base away, this may be a read error. This sequence joins TRBV24-1 and TRBJ1-2, with 10 bases identical to TRBD1. Germline assignment: CDR1 KGHDR and CDR2 SFDVKD. This CDR3 region has 15 residues. J gave up 5 bases and V 3 bases, and 5 bases lay outside the gene matches. The DNA of the CDR3 is TGTGCCACCAGTGATCCCGGGACAGGGGAATATGGCTACACCTTC. It codes for CATSDPGTGEYGYTF.

The rearrangement links TRBV6-1 to TRBJ2-7, with D unresolved. The CDR3 sequence is 15 residues long. The V gene's germline CDR1 is MNHNS and CDR2 SASEGT. CDR3 DNA: TGTGCGAACATCGCTTTTGTGCCTAGCTCCTACGAGCAGTACTTC. It encodes CANIAFVPSSYEQYF.

This clonotype was picked up many times. The V call is TRBV20-1, the J call TRBJ2-2; maybe TRBD1 (5 bases). The CDR3 has 13 residues. CDR1 and CDR2 from the germline V gene are DFQATT and SNEGSKA (reference sequence). Between the trimmed V and J ends, which lost 5 bases and 6 bases, there was a span of 13 bases. The CDR3 nucleotides read TGCAGTGCTCGAACAGGACACGCCGGGGAGCTGTTTTTT. This codes for CSARTGHAGELFF.

This clonotype was seen a few times. The CDR3 DNA sequence: TGCAGTGCTAGCAGACCTAATCAGCCCCAGCATTTT. Translating gives CSASRPNQPQHF. V usage is TRBV20-1 and J usage is TRBJ1-5; no firm D call. The CDR3 has 12 amino acids. The V gene lost 3 bases and the J gene lost 4 bases, with 7 bases spanning the gap. Germline V gene sequence: CDR1 DFQATT, CDR2 SNEGSKA (reference sequence).

Only one count was recorded for this clonotype. CDR3: CLSRDSPYGQYF. The CDR3 DNA sequence: TGCCTCAGCAGAGACTCGCCCTACGGACAGTACTTC. J is TRBJ2-7 and V is TRBV10-2; D unclear. Germline-derived CDR1 and CDR2 are WSHSY and SAAADI. This CDR3 comprises 12 residues.

Concerning this clonotype: One end of the junction does not line up with germline, which may come from a read error. The chain carries TRBV6-1 and TRBJ1-5; 10 nucleotides align to TRBD1. Germline V gene lookup returns CDR1 MNHNS and CDR2 SASEGT. CDR3 length: 16 amino acids. CDR3 sequence (DNA): TGTGCCAGCAATGAAGTTGGACAGGGGGGGTTTAAGCCCCAGCATTTT. This gives the protein CASNEVGQGGFKPQHF.

Details on this clonotype: An end of the junction differs from the germline gene, which may be a read error. This chain joins TRBV12-3 or TRBV12-4 and TRBJ1-1; 7 bases agree with TRBD1. The CDR3 runs 13 residues. The DNA for the CDR3 is TGTGCCAACAGTTTAGGAGGGGGCATTGAAGCTTTCTTT. Its translation: CANSLGGGIEAFF.

The chain employs TRBV11-3 and TRBJ2-7; possibly TRBD1 for D (6 bases). CDR1 and CDR2 from the germline V gene are SGHNT and YENEEA. V was cut by 4 bases and J by 4 bases, with 23 bases left in between. CDR3 size: 17 residues. This CDR3 is CASSYGALPGQTYEQYF. The CDR3 DNA reads as TGTGCCAGCAGCTATGGGGCCCTTCCTGGACAGACTTACGAGCAGTACTTC. Full variable domain (missing parts from reference TRBV11-3 and TRBJ2-7): EAGVVQSPRYKIIEKKQPVAFWCNPISGHNTLYWYLQNLGQGPELLIRYENEEAVDDSQLPKDRFSAERLKGVDSTLKIQPAELGDSAVYLCASSYGALPGQTYEQYFGPGTRLTVT.

In regard to this clonotype: This may be a read error: a much more frequent sequence differs by one nucleotide. The chain recombines TRBV28 with TRBJ2-7; 10 bases line up with TRBD1. CDR3 length: 14 residues. The V segment lost 4 bases and the J segment 5 bases; nucleotides outside the gene matches: 5. Germline V gene sequence: CDR1 MDHEN, CDR2 SYDVKM. The CDR3: CASSSGTGVNEQYF. Here the CDR3 DNA reads TGTGCCAGCAGTTCGGGGACAGGGGTCAACGAGCAGTACTTC. The entire variable domain, with the rest obtained from reference TRBV28 and TRBJ2-7, is as follows: DVKVTQSSRYLVKRTGEKVFLECVQDMDHENMFWYRQDPGLGLRLIYFSYDVKMKEKGDIPEGYSVSREKKERFSLILESASTNQTSMYLCASSSGTGVNEQYFGPGTRLTVT.

J is TRBJ2-1 and V is TRBV4-3, with TRBD2 identical over 7 bases. V lost 6 bases and J lost 10; bases outside the gene matches: 12. The germline V gene has CDR1 LGHNA and CDR2 YSLEER. The CDR3 extends over 14 amino acids. CDR3 sequence reads: CASSPRLASWEQFF. CDR3 bases: TGCGCCAGCAGTCCCCGACTAGCCAGCTGGGAGCAGTTCTTC.

This clonotype was observed at least ten times. J is TRBJ2-3 and V is TRBV5-4; D remains ambiguous. CDR3 size: 12 residues. The V and J ends lost 2 bases and 2 bases respectively, with 3 bases between them. Germline CDR1 reads SGHNT; CDR2 reads YYREEE (reference sequence). CDR3 nucleotide sequence: TGTGCCAGCAGCTTAGACACAGATACGCAGTATTTT. It translates to CASSLDTDTQYF.

The sample holds many counts of this clonotype. This chain connects TRBV6-1 to TRBJ2-3; D is ambiguous. V gave up 1 base and J gave up 4 bases, with 12 bases separating them. The germline CDR1 and CDR2 sequences are MNHNS and SASEGT. The CDR3 length is 15 residues. CDR3 nucleotides: TGTGCCAGCAGTGAAGGGGCGATGTGGGCAGATACGCAGTATTTT. Translation gives CASSEGAMWADTQYF.

This clonotype was counted a few times. A much larger clone differs by one base, so this may be a read error. The V gene is TRBV6-2 or TRBV6-3, the J gene TRBJ1-5; D might be TRBD1 (6 bases). This CDR3 is 16 amino acids long. Trimming removed 0 bases at V and 8 bases at J, with 17 bases between. Germline V lookup: CDR1 MNHEY, CDR2 SVGEGT. CDR3 loop: CASSYSPVTGQKPQHF. CDR3 nucleotide sequence: TGTGCCAGCAGTTACTCGCCGGTCACAGGGCAGAAGCCCCAGCATTTT.

Of note for this clonotype: With a much larger clone just one base away, this may be a read error. This chain joins TRBV5-5 and TRBJ1-5; D gene uncertain. The CDR3 totals 13 residues. With 1 base removed from V and 5 bases from J, the gap between germline ends came to 7 bases. Germline V gene lookup returns CDR1 SGHKS and CDR2 YYEKEE (reference sequence). In DNA form, the CDR3 reads TGTGCCAGCAGCTTGACTCTCTATCAGCCCCAGCATTTT. Its protein is CASSLTLYQPQHF. The full variable domain, rest sourced from reference TRBV5-5 and TRBJ1-5, is DAGVTQSPTHLIKTRGQQVTLRCSPISGHKSVSWYQQVLGQGPQFIFQYYEKEERGRGNFPDRFSARQFPNYSSELNVNALLLGDSALYLCASSLTLYQPQHFGDGTRLSIL.

This clonotype was observed many times. This chain links TRBV5-5 with TRBJ2-6, with 8 bases that match TRBD1. Germline CDR1 SGHKS, CDR2 YYEKEE (reference sequence). The CDR3 is 16 amino acids. J gave up 0 bases and V 4 bases, and 3 bases lay outside the gene matches. CDR3 sequence: CASSDRGSSGANVLTF. The CDR3 DNA is TGTGCCAGCAGCGACAGGGGATCCTCTGGGGCCAACGTCCTGACTTTC. The full variable domain, in which reference TRBV5-5 and TRBJ2-6 provide the parts outside the CDR3, is DAGVTQSPTHLIKTRGQQVTLRCSPISGHKSVSWYQQVLGQGPQFIFQYYEKEERGRGNFPDRFSARQFPNYSSELNVNALLLGDSALYLCASSDRGSSGANVLTFGAGSRLTVL.

Points on this clonotype: The junction differs from germline at one of its ends, possibly a read error. The rearrangement links TRBV12-3 or TRBV12-4 to TRBJ1-2, with D unclear. The CDR3 runs to 12 residues. CDR3: CASNSAKYGYTF. In nucleotides, the CDR3 is TGTGCCAGCAATTCGGCTAAATATGGCTACACCTTC.

Remarks on this clonotype: This sequence may be a read error, since a much larger clone differs from it by one base. CDR3 sequence: CASSLDEYTVELFF. The CDR3 nucleotides are TGCGCCAGCAGCTTGGACGAGTACACCGTGGAGCTGTTTTTT. The chain carries TRBV5-1 and TRBJ2-2; no clear D gene. The CDR3 is 14 residues long. Germline CDR1 reads SGHRS; CDR2 reads YFSETQ. The full variable domain, rest sourced from reference TRBV5-1 and TRBJ2-2, is KAGVTQTPRYLIKTRGQQVTLSCSPISGHRSVSWYQQTPGQGLQFLFEYFSETQRNKGNFPGRFSGRQFSNSRSEMNVSTLELGDSALYLCASSLDEYTVELFFGEGSRLTVL.